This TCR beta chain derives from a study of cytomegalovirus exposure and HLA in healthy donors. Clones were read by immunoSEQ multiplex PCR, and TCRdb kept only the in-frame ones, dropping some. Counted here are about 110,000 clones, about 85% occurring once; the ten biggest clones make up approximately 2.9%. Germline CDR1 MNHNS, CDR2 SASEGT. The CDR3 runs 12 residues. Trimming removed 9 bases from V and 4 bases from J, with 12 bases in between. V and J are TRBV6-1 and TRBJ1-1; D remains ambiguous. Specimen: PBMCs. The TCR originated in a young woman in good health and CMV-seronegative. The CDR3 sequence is CASQLVPTEAFF. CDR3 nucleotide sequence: TGTGCCAGTCAACTGGTACCCACTGAAGCTTTCTTT.